These 23 T cell receptor beta chains were all obtained from the same sample, sequenced in a study of identical twins. TCRdb independently ran MiXCR on the 5' RACE reads; one entry per CDR3 protein. The repertoire has around 550,000 distinct CDR3 sequences, over 12% of them found once; the top ten carry 0.44%. These data were also reused for a study on yellow fever vaccine responses in identical twins.

The sample comprised CD4+ T cells sorted from blood. The source of these receptors is a woman younger than 35 in good health.

The gene calls are TRBV6-1 and TRBJ2-1, with D perhaps TRBD2 (6 bases). The germline CDR1 and CDR2 sequences are MNHNS and SASEGT. Trimming cost V 3 bases and J 2 bases, with 14 bases left between them. CDR3 length: 16 residues. The CDR3 loop is CASSERGSYTYNEQFF. The CDR3 region has the DNA TGTGCCAGCAGTGAGCGGGGTAGCTATACCTACAATGAGCAGTTCTTC.

The chain uses TRBV5-1 and TRBJ2-3; 9 bases map to TRBD2. This CDR3 region has 16 residues. J gave up 2 bases and V 7 bases, and 11 bases lay outside the gene matches. The germline CDR1 and CDR2 sequences are SGHRS and YFSETQ. The CDR3 nucleotides are TGCGCCAGCGCGGTCAGTCTAGCGGGATTCACAGATACGCAGTATTTT. Protein: CASAVSLAGFTDTQYF. The full variable domain, rest sourced from reference TRBV5-1 and TRBJ2-3, is KAGVTQTPRYLIKTRGQQVTLSCSPISGHRSVSWYQQTPGQGLQFLFEYFSETQRNKGNFPGRFSGRQFSNSRSEMNVSTLELGDSALYLCASAVSLAGFTDTQYFGPGTRLTVL.

This clonotype was counted only a few times. The CDR3 coding sequence is TGTGCCAGCAGCGTGAGAACTCCGAACGAGCAGTACTTC. Translation gives CASSVRTPNEQYF. The V and J genes are TRBV12-3 or TRBV12-4 and TRBJ2-7; D not certain. Trimming took off 6 bases at V and 5 bases at J, with 14 bases between the two ends. The CDR3 has 13 residues.

The chain recombines TRBV5-5 with TRBJ2-2, with TRBD1 identical over 8 bases. CDR3 length: 16 residues. CDR1 and CDR2 (germline): SGHKS, YYEKEE (reference sequence). Trimming took 0 bases from V and 7 from J; bases not matched to a gene: 8. CDR3 coding DNA: TGTGCCAGCAGCTTGGTTGGGCCTGGACAGGGCGGGGAGCTGTTTTTT. Translation gives CASSLVGPGQGGELFF.

This clonotype came up many times. The V call is TRBV20-1, the J call TRBJ2-1, with 10 bases identical to TRBD1. Unmatched junction bases numbered 1, after V lost 3 bases and J lost 8 bases. The length of the CDR3 is 12 residues. Germline CDR1 DFQATT, CDR2 SNEGSKA (reference sequence). The DNA of the CDR3 is TGCAGTGCTAGGACAGGGGGCGATGAGCAGTTCTTC. Translation gives CSARTGGDEQFF.

The rearrangement links TRBV5-1 to TRBJ2-2, with no clear D. The CDR3 is 15 residues long. The germline CDR1 and CDR2 sequences are SGHRS and YFSETQ. Deletions cut 1 base from V and 1 base from J, with 8 bases between. The CDR3 coding sequence is TGCGCCAGCAGCTTGTTGGGCCTGAACACCGGGGAGCTGTTTTTT. Amino acid sequence: CASSLLGLNTGELFF.

The V call is TRBV5-1, the J call TRBJ2-3, with D maybe TRBD1 (6 bases). CDR1 is SGHRS and CDR2 is YFSETQ in the germline V gene. This CDR3 spans 16 amino acids. Trimming removed 2 bases at V and 5 bases at J, with 18 bases between. Written as DNA, the CDR3 is TGCGCCAGCAGCTTAAACACTCAGGGGTCGGGAGATACGCAGTATTTT. It translates to CASSLNTQGSGDTQYF.

This clonotype has a handful of counts. J is TRBJ2-2 and V is TRBV20-1, with unresolved D. The CDR3 is 12 residues long. Germline V gene lookup returns CDR1 DFQATT and CDR2 SNEGSKA (reference sequence). Trimming took off 1 base at V and 7 bases at J, with 7 bases between the two ends. The CDR3 DNA reads TGCAGTGCTAGAGTGGGTATCGGGGAGCTGTTTTTT. Protein product: CSARVGIGELFF.

This clonotype was counted many times. This chain connects TRBV4-1 to TRBJ1-6; D unclear. Trimming removed 5 bases from V and 5 bases from J, with 13 bases in between. The CDR3 covers 15 residues. From germline, CDR1 is MGHRA and CDR2 YSYEKL. The CDR3 sequence is CASSYPRGDNSPLHF. CDR3 coding DNA: TGCGCCAGCAGCTACCCACGCGGCGATAATTCACCCCTCCACTTT.

This clonotype appeared a few times. This chain joins TRBV12-3 or TRBV12-4 and TRBJ2-3; weak D call: TRBD2 (5 bases). The length of the CDR3 is 16 residues. Between the trimmed V and J ends, which lost 6 bases and 1 base, there was a span of 17 bases. CDR3 protein: CASSSRSGSGTDTQYF. DNA for the CDR3: TGTGCCAGCAGCTCCCGCTCGGGGTCTGGCACAGATACGCAGTATTTT.

The chain is built from TRBV2 and TRBJ1-5; perhaps TRBD1 as D (6 bases). CDR3 length: 17 amino acids. The germline gives CDR1 SNHLY, CDR2 FYNNEI. Trimming took 3 bases from V and 5 from J, leaving 20 bases between them. The CDR3 protein is CASSDGVQGSKDQPQHF. In DNA form, the CDR3 reads TGTGCCAGCAGTGACGGAGTTCAGGGGTCGAAGGATCAGCCCCAGCATTTT.

The chain joins TRBV6-1 to TRBJ2-5; the match to TRBD1 covers 10 bases. Germline CDR1 is MNHNS and CDR2 is SASEGT. The CDR3 loop spans 14 amino acids. V lost 1 base and J lost 10; bases outside the gene matches: 6. The CDR3 region is CASSEEWDRGFQYF. The DNA for the CDR3 is TGTGCCAGCAGTGAAGAATGGGACAGGGGTTTCCAGTACTTC.

CDR3 protein: CASSEVWGTGELFF. The CDR3 DNA reads TGTGCCAGCAGTGAAGTCTGGGGCACCGGGGAGCTGTTTTTT. The chain couples TRBV2 to TRBJ2-2; D is unresolved. Trimming stripped 1 base from V and 4 bases from J, with 7 bases between. Per germline, CDR1 SNHLY and CDR2 FYNNEI. This CDR3 region has 14 residues. The entire variable domain, with the rest obtained from reference TRBV2 and TRBJ2-2, is as follows: EPEVTQTPSHQVTQMGQEVILRCVPISNHLYFYWYRQILGQKVEFLVSFYNNEISEKSEIFDDQFSVERPDGSNFTLKIRSTKLEDSAMYFCASSEVWGTGELFFGEGSRLTVL.

The chain joins TRBV19 to TRBJ1-6; D gene ambiguous. V was shortened by 5 bases and J by 7 bases, with 15 bases between the two germline ends. Germline CDR1 LNHDA, CDR2 SQIVND (reference sequence). CDR3 length: 15 residues. CDR3 coding DNA: TGTGCCAGTAGTTTGGAATCCAGAGGAAATTCACCCCTCCACTTT. The encoded protein is CASSLESRGNSPLHF.

This clonotype was seen more than once but under ten times. The chain employs TRBV20-1 and TRBJ2-5; TRBD1 matches at 7 bases. This CDR3 region has 15 residues. Germline CDR1 reads DFQATT; CDR2 reads SNEGSKA (reference sequence). V was clipped by 0 bases and J by 2 bases; unmatched bases: 6. Written as DNA, the CDR3 is TGCAGTGCTAGAGATCCCGGGACAGCGCAAGAGACCCAGTACTTC. Protein sequence: CSARDPGTAQETQYF.

The chain is built from TRBV20-1 and TRBJ2-7, with 11 positions matching TRBD2. Trimming took 6 bases from V and 5 from J; bases not matched to a gene: 12. This CDR3 has 15 amino acids. The germline gives CDR1 DFQATT, CDR2 SNEGSKA (reference sequence). For the CDR3, the DNA is TGCAGTGCCTGCAGTTCTAGCGGGAGGCACGACGAGCAGTACTTC. Translating gives CSACSSSGRHDEQYF.

This clonotype was seen more than once but under ten times. For the CDR3, the DNA is TGCGCCAGCAAAGTGCCCGCCGGGGAGCTGTTTTTT. It specifies CASKVPAGELFF. This chain uses TRBV5-1 with TRBJ2-2, with D hard to call. The V end was cut by 6 bases, the J end by 6 bases, with 9 bases between. The CDR3 runs 12 residues. Germline V lookup: CDR1 SGHRS, CDR2 YFSETQ.

This rearrangement joins TRBV20-1 to TRBJ2-1; tentatively, D is TRBD2 (6 bases). V was pared by 6 bases and J by 7 bases, with 19 bases between. This CDR3 spans 14 amino acids. CDR1 DFQATT and CDR2 SNEGSKA come from the germline V gene (reference sequence). This CDR3 reads CSAGRWEVGNEQFF. As DNA, the CDR3 is TGCAGTGCCGGCAGGTGGGAGGTGGGGAATGAGCAGTTCTTC.

The chain couples TRBV10-2 to TRBJ2-2; D remains unclear. CDR1 WSHSY and CDR2 SAAADI come from the germline V gene. This CDR3 is 13 amino acids long. Trimming pared 1 base from V and 6 bases from J, leaving 6 bases between. The CDR3 sequence: CASSEFLAGELFF. CDR3 coding DNA: TGCGCCAGCAGTGAGTTTCTTGCCGGGGAGCTGTTTTTT.

The V and J genes are TRBV21-1 and TRBJ2-7. TRBV21-1 is a pseudogene. This CDR3 has 15 amino acids. CDR3 nucleotide sequence: TGTGCCAGCAGCAAACAAATCGACGGCTCCTACGAGCAGTACGTC. Protein product: CASSKQIDGSYEQYV.

This clonotype was seen more than once but under ten times. V usage is TRBV15 and J usage is TRBJ2-3; TRBD1 matches at 8 bases. The CDR3 length is 17 residues. V trimming: 0 bases; J trimming: 1 base; junction bases outside the gene matches: 6. CDR1 is LNHNV and CDR2 is YYDKDF in the germline V gene (reference sequence). In nucleotides, the CDR3 is TGTGCCACCAGCAGAGATATGACAGGGGCTGGCACAGATACGCAGTATTTT. Amino acids: CATSRDMTGAGTDTQYF.

This chain uses TRBV24-1 with TRBJ2-5; 9 nucleotides agree with TRBD1. With V trimmed by 4 bases and J by 5 bases, 7 bases remained unmatched. The CDR3 consists of 15 residues. CDR1 is KGHDR, CDR2 SFDVKD, per germline. The CDR3, as DNA: TGTGCCACCAGTGACCCCGGGACAGGGATGGAGACCCAGTACTTC. It encodes CATSDPGTGMETQYF.

A few counts support this clonotype. The gene calls are TRBV5-1 and TRBJ1-1; unclear D gene. V lost 0 bases and J 1 base, leaving 10 bases between the germline ends. There are 15 residues in the CDR3. Germline V gives CDR1 SGHRS, CDR2 YFSETQ. CDR3 in amino acids: CASSLGISGNTEAFF. For the CDR3, the DNA is TGCGCCAGCAGCTTGGGGATTTCTGGGAACACTGAAGCTTTCTTT.